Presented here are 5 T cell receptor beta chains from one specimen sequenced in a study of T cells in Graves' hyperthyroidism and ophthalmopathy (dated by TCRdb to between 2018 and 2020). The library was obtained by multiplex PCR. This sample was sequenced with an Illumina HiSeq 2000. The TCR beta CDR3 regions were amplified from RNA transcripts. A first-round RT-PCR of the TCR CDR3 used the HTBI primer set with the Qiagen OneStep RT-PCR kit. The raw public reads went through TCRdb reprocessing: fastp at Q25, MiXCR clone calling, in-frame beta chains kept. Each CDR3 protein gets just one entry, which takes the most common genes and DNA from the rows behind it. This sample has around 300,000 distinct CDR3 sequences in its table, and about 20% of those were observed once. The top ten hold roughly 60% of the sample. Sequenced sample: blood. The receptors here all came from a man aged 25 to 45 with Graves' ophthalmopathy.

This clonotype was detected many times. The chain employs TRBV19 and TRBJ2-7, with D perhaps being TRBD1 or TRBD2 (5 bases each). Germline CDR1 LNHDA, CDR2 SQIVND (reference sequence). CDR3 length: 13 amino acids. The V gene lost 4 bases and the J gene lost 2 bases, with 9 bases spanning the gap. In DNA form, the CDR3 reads TGTGCCAGTAGTAGGGACCCCGCCTACGAGCAGTACTTC. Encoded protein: CASSRDPAYEQYF.

CDR3 residues: CASSPPVTTDTQYF. The CDR3, as DNA: TGCGCCAGCAGCCCCCCAGTTACCACAGATACGCAGTATTTT. The chain links TRBV4-1 to TRBJ2-3, with D hard to call. Germline loops: CDR1 MGHRA, CDR2 YSYEKL. The CDR3 loop spans 14 amino acids. V shed 4 bases and J shed 2 bases, with 10 bases lying between them.

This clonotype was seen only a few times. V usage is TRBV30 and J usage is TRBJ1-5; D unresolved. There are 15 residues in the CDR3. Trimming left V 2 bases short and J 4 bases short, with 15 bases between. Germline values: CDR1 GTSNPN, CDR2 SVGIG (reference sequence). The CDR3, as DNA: TGTGCCTGGAGTTCCCCTTCTTTCGGAAATCAGCCCCAGCATTTT. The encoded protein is CAWSSPSFGNQPQHF.

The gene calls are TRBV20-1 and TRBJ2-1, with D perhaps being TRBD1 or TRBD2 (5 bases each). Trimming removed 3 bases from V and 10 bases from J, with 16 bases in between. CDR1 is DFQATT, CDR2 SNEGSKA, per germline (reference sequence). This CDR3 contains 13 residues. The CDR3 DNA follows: TGCAGTGCTAGCCTGTGGGGCGGGCCCGAGCAGTTCTTC. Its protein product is CSASLWGGPEQFF.

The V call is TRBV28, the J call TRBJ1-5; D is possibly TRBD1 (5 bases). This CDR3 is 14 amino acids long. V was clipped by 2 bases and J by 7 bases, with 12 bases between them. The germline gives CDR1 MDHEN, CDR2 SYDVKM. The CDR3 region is CASSLTQGGQPQHF. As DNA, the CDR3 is TGTGCCAGCAGTTTAACCCAGGGTGGGCAGCCCCAGCATTTT.